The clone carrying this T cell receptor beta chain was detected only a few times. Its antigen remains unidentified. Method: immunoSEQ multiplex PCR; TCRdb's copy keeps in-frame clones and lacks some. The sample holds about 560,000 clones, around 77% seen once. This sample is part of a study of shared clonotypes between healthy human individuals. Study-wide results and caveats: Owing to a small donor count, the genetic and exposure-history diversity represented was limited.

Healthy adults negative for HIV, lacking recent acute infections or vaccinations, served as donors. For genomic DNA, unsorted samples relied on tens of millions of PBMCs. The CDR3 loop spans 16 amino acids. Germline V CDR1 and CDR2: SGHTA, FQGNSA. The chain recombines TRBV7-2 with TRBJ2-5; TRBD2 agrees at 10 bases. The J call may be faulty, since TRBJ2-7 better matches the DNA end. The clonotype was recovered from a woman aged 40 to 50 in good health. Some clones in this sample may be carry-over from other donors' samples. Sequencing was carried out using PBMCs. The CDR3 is CASSLARTSGTYEQYF. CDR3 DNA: TGTGCCAGCAGCTTAGCGCGGACTAGCGGCACCTACGAGCAGTACTTC.